What follows are 30 T cell receptor beta chains derived from one specimen sequenced in a study of blood T cell repertoires in COVID-19. Method: immunoSEQ multiplex PCR; TCRdb's copy keeps in-frame clones and lacks some. The table has roughly 230,000 clones, less than 85% seen once. The sample was peripheral blood. These receptors came from a woman of 80 years or more with acute or convalescent COVID-19.

This chain joins TRBV3-1 (or the pseudogene TRBV3-2) and TRBJ2-7; D is perhaps TRBD2 (5 bases). The germline V gene encodes CDR1 LGHDT and CDR2 YNNKEL (reference sequence). This CDR3 contains 14 residues. The ends were cut back, 5 bases at V and 6 bases at J, with 17 bases in the middle. CDR3 amino acids: CASSSATRVTEQYF. CDR3 in DNA: TGTGCCAGCAGCTCCGCGACGAGGGTAACCGAGCAGTACTTC.

The chain has TRBV9 and TRBJ1-2; maybe TRBD1 (5 bases). Germline CDR1 reads SGDLS; CDR2 reads YYNGEE. The length of the CDR3 is 20 residues. V was clipped by 0 bases and J by 2 bases, with 26 bases between them. The CDR3 nucleotides are TGTGCCAGCAGCGTAGATAGCCGTGGAATGGGAGGGGTACTCAACTATGGCTACACCTTC. This sequence encodes CASSVDSRGMGGVLNYGYTF.

The rearrangement joins TRBV27 to TRBJ1-2; TRBD1 agrees at 9 bases. V lost 5 bases and J lost 1; bases outside the gene matches: 11. Germline V CDR1 and CDR2: MNHEY, SMNVEV (reference sequence). This CDR3 is built from 17 residues. DNA of the CDR3: TGTGCCAGCAGTCCATGGACAGGGGCAGGAGGTAACTATGGCTACACCTTC. Its translation: CASSPWTGAGGNYGYTF.

The chain is built from TRBV7-9 and TRBJ2-3; D is perhaps TRBD2 (6 bases). V dropped 4 bases and J dropped 4 bases, with 18 bases sitting between them. CDR1 SEHNR and CDR2 FQNEAQ come from the germline V gene (reference sequence). The CDR3 loop spans 16 amino acids. In DNA form, the CDR3 reads TGTGCCAGCAGCTCCAGAGTTACCGGGGGAGCAGATACGCAGTATTTT. It encodes CASSSRVTGGADTQYF.

The V and J genes are TRBV7-9 and TRBJ2-3; TRBD2 is a possible D gene (6 bases). This CDR3 region has 15 residues. From germline, CDR1 is SEHNR and CDR2 FQNEAQ (reference sequence). V was pared by 2 bases and J by 3 bases, with 12 bases between. CDR3 bases: TGTGCCAGCAGCTTACGGGGAGGTACTACAGATACGCAGTATTTT. Amino acids: CASSLRGGTTDTQYF.

J is TRBJ1-5 and V is TRBV6-5, with D uncertain. V lost 9 bases, J lost 2 bases, and 11 bases lay in between. CDR1 is MNHEY, CDR2 SVGAGI, per germline. CDR3 length equals 13 residues. The CDR3 DNA is TGTGCCAGTTCACTCCTTGGCAATCAGCCCCAGCATTTT. Encoded protein: CASSLLGNQPQHF.

Comment on this clone: The same CDR3 arises from other DNA sequences in this sample as well. The CDR3 sequence: CASSQAGGYEQYF. CDR3 DNA: TGTGCCAGCAGCCAGGCCGGCGGCTACGAGCAGTACTTC. This chain joins TRBV3-1 (or the pseudogene TRBV3-2) and TRBJ2-7; D is unclear. This CDR3 spans 13 amino acids. Germline V gene sequence: CDR1 LGHDT, CDR2 YNNKEL (reference sequence). Trimming took 3 bases from V and 3 from J, leaving 9 bases between them.

The V gene is TRBV5-4, the J gene TRBJ2-1; 10 bases align to TRBD2. CDR1 SGHNT and CDR2 YYREEE come from the germline V gene (reference sequence). With V trimmed by 4 bases and J by 4 bases, 5 bases remained unmatched. The CDR3 totals 15 residues. CDR3: CASSQRGGGYNEQFF. In DNA form, the CDR3 reads TGTGCCAGCAGCCAGCGGGGGGGAGGATACAATGAGCAGTTCTTC.

As regards this clone: Other DNA sequences from this sample encode an identical CDR3 as well. The chain links TRBV6-4 to TRBJ1-2, with 7 bases aligning to TRBD1. Unmatched junction bases numbered 2, after V lost 2 bases and J lost 2 bases. CDR1 and CDR2 from the germline V gene are MRHNA and SNTAGT. The CDR3 is 14 amino acids. The CDR3 nucleotides are TGTGCCAGCAGTGACGGGGGACAGAACTATGGCTACACCTTC. It codes for CASSDGGQNYGYTF.

This sequence joins TRBV5-6 and TRBJ1-2, with D possibly matching TRBD1 (6 bases). The CDR3 covers 13 residues. From germline, CDR1 is SGHDT and CDR2 YYEEEE. The V and J ends lost 0 bases and 7 bases respectively, with 10 bases between them. The CDR3 nucleotides read TGTGCCAGCAGCTTGGCGGGGGGCGCTGGCTACACCTTC. Its protein is CASSLAGGAGYTF. Drawing the rest from reference TRBV5-6 and TRBJ1-2, the complete variable domain is DAGVTQSPTHLIKTRGQQVTLRCSPKSGHDTVSWYQQALGQGPQFIFQYYEEEERQRGNFPDRFSGHQFPNYSSELNVNALLLGDSALYLCASSLAGGAGYTFGSGTRLTVV.

The CDR3 nucleotides are TGTGCCAGCCGCTTGACTTCACTAGCGGGGGTTACGCAGTATTTT. This codes for CASRLTSLAGVTQYF. The chain is built from TRBV3-1 (or the pseudogene TRBV3-2) and TRBJ2-3; 11 bases agree with TRBD2. The CDR3 runs 15 residues. Germline lookup yields CDR1 LGHDT and CDR2 YNNKEL (reference sequence). After removal of 8 bases from V and 8 bases from J, the junction contained 12 bases not matched to a gene.

The rearrangement links TRBV4-1 to TRBJ1-1, with a possible D match to TRBD1 (5 bases). Trimming took off 0 bases at V and 2 bases at J, with 16 bases between the two ends. This CDR3 contains 17 residues. The germline V gene has CDR1 MGHRA and CDR2 YSYEKL. The DNA for the CDR3 is TGCGCCAGCAGCCAAGATCTTGGGGGGACCTCTAACACTGAAGCTTTCTTT. This translates into CASSQDLGGTSNTEAFF.

The chain has TRBV5-8 and TRBJ1-1; possibly TRBD1 for D (5 bases). CDR3 length: 14 residues. Deletions cut 6 bases from V and 0 bases from J, with 12 bases between. The germline V gene encodes CDR1 SGHTS and CDR2 YDEGEE. The CDR3 DNA reads as TGTGCCAGCAATTGGGGCAGCTTGAACACTGAAGCTTTCTTT. Translating it yields CASNWGSLNTEAFF.

V is TRBV12-3 or TRBV12-4 and J is TRBJ2-3; D not resolved. V shed 2 bases and J shed 5 bases, with 5 bases lying between them. The CDR3 is 12 amino acids. DNA of the CDR3: TGTGCCAGCAGTTTAACGAGAGATACGCAGTATTTT. Encoded protein: CASSLTRDTQYF.

The J gene is TRBJ2-4, the V gene TRBV5-8; the match to TRBD1 covers 8 bases. Germline V gives CDR1 SGHTS, CDR2 YDEGEE. The CDR3 spans 20 residues. The J segment lost 0 bases and the V segment lost 5 bases, leaving 19 bases of the junction unmatched. CDR3 DNA sequence: TGTGCCAGCAGACCAGGGGGCGGAGATGGGGTTTTGGTAGCCAAAAACATTCAGTACTTC. As protein: CASRPGGGDGVLVAKNIQYF.

This clone was detected only once. The chain is built from TRBV5-1 and TRBJ1-3; TRBD1 matches at 9 bases. V trimming: 2 bases; J trimming: 3 bases; junction bases outside the gene matches: 3. The CDR3 runs 15 residues. Germline V CDR1 and CDR2: SGHRS, YFSETQ. CDR3 in DNA: TGCGCCAGCAGCTTCACAGGGGGCGGTGGAAACACCATATATTTT. Translation: CASSFTGGGGNTIYF.

The chain couples TRBV7-2 to TRBJ1-6; 7 bases line up with TRBD1. This CDR3 is 15 amino acids long. V lost 3 bases and J lost 7; bases outside the gene matches: 6. Germline CDR1 reads SGHTA; CDR2 reads FQGNSA. The CDR3 is CASSLGGQTNSPLHF. CDR3 nucleotides: TGTGCCAGCAGCTTGGGGGGACAGACCAATTCACCCCTCCACTTT.

The chain joins TRBV28 to TRBJ2-3; possibly TRBD2 for D (7 bases). CDR1 MDHEN and CDR2 SYDVKM come from the germline V gene. The V gene lost 7 bases and the J gene lost 1 base, with 24 bases spanning the gap. CDR3 size: 18 residues. CDR3 in amino acids: CASTLGGTYTAGTDTQYF. The DNA of the CDR3 is TGTGCCAGCACCCTCGGGGGGACATACACCGCTGGCACAGATACGCAGTATTTT.

This clone showed up just a few times. V gene TRBV5-4 combines with J gene TRBJ2-3; D perhaps matches TRBD2 (5 bases). The CDR3 sequence is 17 residues long. Germline values: CDR1 SGHNT, CDR2 YYREEE (reference sequence). V gave up 0 bases and J gave up 0 bases, with 14 bases separating them. The CDR3 nucleotides read TGTGCCAGCAGCTTGGGGGGTCGGGATGCTAGCACAGATACGCAGTATTTT. Its protein is CASSLGGRDASTDTQYF.

This clone showed up just a few times. The chain joins TRBV27 to TRBJ1-1; no clear D. Germline-derived CDR1 and CDR2 are MNHEY and SMNVEV (reference sequence). There are 14 residues in the CDR3. The V and J ends lost 6 bases and 1 base respectively, with 12 bases between them. This chain's CDR3 is CASRSYPSNTEAFF. DNA of the CDR3: TGTGCCAGCAGAAGCTACCCATCGAACACTGAAGCTTTCTTT.

J is TRBJ2-3 and V is TRBV6-2 or TRBV6-3; TRBD2 matches at 7 bases. Germline CDR1 MNHEY, CDR2 SVGEGT. V lost 4 bases, J lost 4 bases, and 2 bases stayed unmatched. The CDR3 is 13 residues long. CDR3 nucleotide sequence: TGTGCCAGCAGTTCGGGACTACCAGATACGCAGTATTTT. It is translated as CASSSGLPDTQYF.

Only one count was recorded for this clone. V and J are TRBV5-8 and TRBJ2-2; TRBD2 matches at 7 bases. The CDR3 extends over 16 amino acids. In germline, CDR1 is SGHTS, CDR2 YDEGEE. Trimming took 6 bases from V and 0 from J; bases not matched to a gene: 8. CDR3 region: CASILPGLPNTGELFF. The CDR3 DNA follows: TGTGCCAGCATCCTCCCGGGACTACCGAACACCGGGGAGCTGTTTTTT. Supplemented by reference TRBV5-8 and TRBJ2-2, the full variable domain reads EAGVTQSPTHLIKTRGQQATLRCSPISGHTSVYWYQQALGLGLQFLLWYDEGEERNRGNFPPRFSGRQFPNYSSELNVNALELEDSALYLCASILPGLPNTGELFFGEGSRLTVL.

The chain couples TRBV6-6 to TRBJ2-7, with 12 bases that match TRBD1. The CDR3 is 15 residues long. Germline V gene data show CDR1 as MNHNY and CDR2 as SVGAGI (reference sequence). Trimming cost V 5 bases and J 3 bases; bases outside gene matches: 5. The CDR3 sequence: CASSDGTGGSYEQYF. CDR3 sequence (DNA): TGTGCCAGCAGTGACGGGACAGGGGGCAGCTACGAGCAGTACTTC.

V usage is TRBV7-3 and J usage is TRBJ2-6, with D possibly being TRBD1 (5 bases). The length of the CDR3 is 17 residues. The V and J ends lost 3 bases and 1 base respectively, with 13 bases between them. Per germline, CDR1 SGHTA and CDR2 FQGTGA. The CDR3 sequence: CASSFWGPTSGANVLTF. CDR3 in DNA: TGTGCCAGCAGCTTTTGGGGCCCGACATCTGGGGCCAACGTCCTGACTTTC.

The chain is built from TRBV7-2 and TRBJ2-1; 8 bases align to TRBD2. The CDR3 sequence is 15 residues long. Losses at the gene ends were 5 bases for V and 7 bases for J; bases not matched to a gene: 10. Germline V gives CDR1 SGHTA, CDR2 FQGNSA. The CDR3 DNA is TGTGCCAGCAGCCCCACGGCGGGGGGAAGTAATGAGCAGTTCTTC. This sequence encodes CASSPTAGGSNEQFF.

A few counts support this clone. The chain has TRBV6-4 and TRBJ2-7; perhaps TRBD1 as D (5 bases). Trimming left V 6 bases short and J 4 bases short, with 16 bases between. The CDR3 is 14 residues long. Germline CDR1 MRHNA, CDR2 SNTAGT. CDR3 amino acids: CASSPDRTSYEQYF. CDR3 nucleotide sequence: TGTGCCAGCAGCCCCGACAGAACTTCTTACGAGCAGTACTTC.

The chain combines TRBV19 with TRBJ1-6; D is perhaps TRBD1 (5 bases). With 10 bases removed from V and 8 bases from J, the gap between germline ends came to 15 bases. Looked up from germline, CDR1 is LNHDA and CDR2 is SQIVND (reference sequence). This CDR3 is 13 amino acids long. CDR3 sequence (DNA): TGTGCCACCACGGACACCGACGATTCACCCCTCCACTTT. Protein: CATTDTDDSPLHF.

CDR3 amino acids: CASSLVWGDQPQHF. As DNA, the CDR3 is TGTGCCAGCAGCTTAGTGTGGGGAGATCAGCCCCAGCATTTT. This sequence joins TRBV7-8 and TRBJ1-5, with D unresolved. The germline CDR1 and CDR2 sequences are SGHVS and FQNEAQ. V dropped 1 base and J dropped 5 bases, with 9 bases sitting between them. This CDR3 has 14 amino acids.

The V gene is TRBV7-9, the J gene TRBJ2-1; possibly TRBD1 for D (6 bases). CDR1 and CDR2 (germline): SEHNR, FQNEAQ (reference sequence). The V end lost 1 base, the J end lost 4 bases, and 11 bases lay between the germline ends. This CDR3 spans 15 amino acids. The CDR3 spells CASSLVQGAYNEQFF. CDR3 DNA: TGTGCCAGCAGCTTAGTACAGGGCGCTTACAATGAGCAGTTCTTC.

The chain has TRBV2 and TRBJ1-4, with D perhaps matching TRBD1 (6 bases). The CDR3 spans 16 residues. With 2 bases removed from V and 4 bases from J, the gap between germline ends came to 14 bases. Looked up from germline, CDR1 is SNHLY and CDR2 is FYNNEI. The CDR3: CASSERRQANNEKLFF. In DNA, the CDR3 is TGTGCCAGCAGTGAACGCCGACAGGCAAATAATGAAAAACTGTTTTTT.